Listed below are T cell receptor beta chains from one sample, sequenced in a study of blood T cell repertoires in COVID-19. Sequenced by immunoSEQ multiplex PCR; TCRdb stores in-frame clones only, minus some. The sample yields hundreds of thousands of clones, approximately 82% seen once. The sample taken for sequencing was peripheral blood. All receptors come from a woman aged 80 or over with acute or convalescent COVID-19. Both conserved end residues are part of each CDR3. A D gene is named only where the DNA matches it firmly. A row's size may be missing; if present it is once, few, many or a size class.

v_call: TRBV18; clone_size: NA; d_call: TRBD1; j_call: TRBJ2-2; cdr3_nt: TGTGCCAGCTCATATCGGACAGGGAGAGGGACCGGGGAGCTGTTTTTT; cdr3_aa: CASSYRTGRGTGELFF
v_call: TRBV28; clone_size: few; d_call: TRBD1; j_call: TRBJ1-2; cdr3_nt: TGTGCCAGCAGTCCCGGGACAGGGTATGGCTACACCTTC; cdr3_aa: CASSPGTGYGYTF
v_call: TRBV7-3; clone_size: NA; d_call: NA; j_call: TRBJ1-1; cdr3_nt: TGTGCCAGCAGCTTAAGCACAGGGAGTGAAGCTTTCTTT; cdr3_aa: CASSLSTGSEAFF
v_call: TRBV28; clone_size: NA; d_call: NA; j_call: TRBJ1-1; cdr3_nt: TGTGCCAGCAGTTTAAACCCGGGGGGGAACACTGAAGCTTTCTTT; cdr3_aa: CASSLNPGGNTEAFF
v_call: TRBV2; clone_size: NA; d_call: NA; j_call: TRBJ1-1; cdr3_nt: TGTGCCAGCAGTGCCGAGAGAGTGAATACTGAAGCTTTCTTT; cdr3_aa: CASSAERVNTEAFF
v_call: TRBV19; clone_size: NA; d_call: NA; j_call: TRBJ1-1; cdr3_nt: TGTGCCAGTAGGGAAGGGGGAACTCGCACTGAAGCTTTCTTT; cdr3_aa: CASREGGTRTEAFF
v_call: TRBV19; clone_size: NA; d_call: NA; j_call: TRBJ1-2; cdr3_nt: TGTGCCAGTAGTATCCCACAGATAAGCGGGGCTAACTATGGCTACACCTTC; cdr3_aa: CASSIPQISGANYGYTF
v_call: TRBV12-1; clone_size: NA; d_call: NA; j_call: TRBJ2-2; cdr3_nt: TGTGCCAGCAGCTCGGGACAGGAAAACACCGGGGAGCTGTTTTTT; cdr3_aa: CASSSGQENTGELFF
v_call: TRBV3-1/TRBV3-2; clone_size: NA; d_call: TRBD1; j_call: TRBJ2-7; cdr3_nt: TGTGCCAGCAGCCAAAGACAGGGCGTTAACGAGCAGTACTTC; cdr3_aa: CASSQRQGVNEQYF
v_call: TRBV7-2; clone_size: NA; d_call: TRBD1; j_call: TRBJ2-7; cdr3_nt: TGTGCCAGCAGCTTTTTGGACAGGGGGGGGACCTACGAGCAGTACTTC; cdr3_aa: CASSFLDRGGTYEQYF
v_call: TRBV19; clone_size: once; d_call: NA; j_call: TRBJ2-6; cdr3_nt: TGTGCCAGTAGTCGGCAGGCGTACTCTGGGGCCAACGTCCTGACTTTC; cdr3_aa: CASSRQAYSGANVLTF
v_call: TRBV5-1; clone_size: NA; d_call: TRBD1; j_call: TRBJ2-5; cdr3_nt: TGCGCCAGCAGCCTAGGGACAGTCCAAGAGACCCAGTACTTC; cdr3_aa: CASSLGTVQETQYF
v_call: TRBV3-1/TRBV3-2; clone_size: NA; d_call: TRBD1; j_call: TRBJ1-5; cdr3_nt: TGTGCCAGCAGCCAAGACAGGGGGCTCAATCAGCCCCAGCATTTT; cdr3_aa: CASSQDRGLNQPQHF
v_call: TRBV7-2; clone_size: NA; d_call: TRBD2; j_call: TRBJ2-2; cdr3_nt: TGTGCCAGCAGCCTCCTGGTAGCGGGGGGGACCGGGGAGCTGTTTTTT; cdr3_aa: CASSLLVAGGTGELFF
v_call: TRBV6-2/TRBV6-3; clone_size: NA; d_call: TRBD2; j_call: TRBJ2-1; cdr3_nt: TGTGCCAGCAGTAGCGGGAGGGCCAGTGAGCAGTTCTTC; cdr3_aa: CASSSGRASEQFF
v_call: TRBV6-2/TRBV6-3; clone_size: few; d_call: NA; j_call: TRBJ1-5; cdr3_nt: TGTGCCAGCAGTCCCAGCGGGTCGGGGAGGCGGAGCAATCAGCCCCAGCATTTT; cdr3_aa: CASSPSGSGRRSNQPQHF
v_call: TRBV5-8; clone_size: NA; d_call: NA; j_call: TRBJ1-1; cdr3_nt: TGTGCCAGCCAATTACAGGTCTTAGCTTTCTTT; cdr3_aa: CASQLQVLAFF
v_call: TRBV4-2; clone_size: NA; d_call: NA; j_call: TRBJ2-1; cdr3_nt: TGTGCCAGCAGCCAAGGGGGGGTTCAAGAAGAGCAGTTCTTC; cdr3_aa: CASSQGGVQEEQFF